These 21 T cell receptor beta chains came from one sample sequenced in a study of cytomegalovirus exposure and HLA in healthy donors. In the PCR, 60 Vbeta and 13 Jbeta primers were used. Some clones are missing from TCRdb's copy, which holds only in-frame ones; the method was immunoSEQ multiplex PCR. Of 150,000 to 200,000 clones listed, under 80% are singletons. Source material: PBMCs. These receptors were taken from a man aged 35 to 55 in good health and CMV-seronegative.

V and J are TRBV29-1 and TRBJ1-4; possible D gene TRBD1, 6 bases. The germline CDR1 and CDR2 sequences are SQVTM and ANQGSEA. The CDR3 contains 12 residues. CDR3 sequence reads: CSAGTIEEKLFF. CDR3 in DNA: TGCAGTGCCGGGACAATAGAGGAAAAACTGTTTTTT. The full variable domain, rest sourced from reference TRBV29-1 and TRBJ1-4, is SAVISQKPSRDICQRGTSLTIQCQVDSQVTMMFWYRQQPGQSLTLIATANQGSEATYESGFVIDKFPISRPNLTFSTLTVSNMSPEDSSIYLCSAGTIEEKLFFGSGTQLSVL.

The chain recombines TRBV5-1 with TRBJ2-2; 11 bases agree with TRBD2. CDR3 length equals 16 residues. The V and J ends lost 4 bases and 1 base, in that order; junction bases with no gene match: 3. Germline V gene lookup returns CDR1 SGHRS and CDR2 YFSETQ. CDR3 region: CASSQGTSGNTGELFF. Here the CDR3 DNA reads TGCGCCAGCAGCCAAGGGACTAGCGGGAACACCGGGGAGCTGTTTTTT.

The V call is TRBV28, the J call TRBJ2-5; D is perhaps TRBD1 (6 bases). The CDR3 is 15 residues long. The germline V gene encodes CDR1 MDHEN and CDR2 SYDVKM. V lost 2 bases and J lost 1, with 11 bases in between. The CDR3 DNA reads TGTGCCAGCAGTTTAAAAGGGACAACCCAAGAGACCCAGTACTTC. It codes for CASSLKGTTQETQYF.

The chain combines TRBV9 with TRBJ2-1; maybe TRBD2 (5 bases). Germline CDR1 is SGDLS and CDR2 is YYNGEE. The length of the CDR3 is 14 residues. Trimming shortened V by 3 bases and J by 6 bases, and 13 bases separated the two germline ends. CDR3 DNA sequence: TGTGCCAGCAGCGGGGTAAGGAGGCCCAATGAGCAGTTCTTC. Amino acid sequence: CASSGVRRPNEQFF.

This chain connects TRBV6-5 to TRBJ2-7; no reliable D call. Trimming left V 5 bases short and J 2 bases short, with 10 bases between. There are 13 residues in the CDR3. The germline CDR1 and CDR2 sequences are MNHEY and SVGAGI. The CDR3 nucleotides are TGTGCCAGCAGTGTGGCAGGCACCTACGAGCAGTACTTC. It encodes CASSVAGTYEQYF.

The chain combines TRBV23-1 with TRBJ2-2, with TRBD1 matching 7 bases. TRBV23-1 is annotated as an ORF whose role is uncertain. Unmatched junction bases numbered 7, after V lost 4 bases and J lost 5 bases. CDR3 length equals 15 residues. The DNA of the CDR3 is TGCGCCAGCAGTCGGAATATACAGGGGACCGGGGAGCTGTTTTTT. Residues: CASSRNIQGTGELFF.

The gene calls are TRBV7-8 and TRBJ1-2; perhaps TRBD1 as D (5 bases). The CDR3 has 14 residues. In germline, CDR1 is SGHVS, CDR2 FQNEAQ. V lost 3 bases, J lost 4 bases, and 12 bases lay in between. CDR3 residues: CASSLMGPGYGYTF. Written as DNA, the CDR3 is TGTGCCAGCAGCTTGATGGGGCCTGGCTATGGCTACACCTTC.

This sequence joins TRBV5-1 and TRBJ2-5; 8 bases are shared with TRBD1. CDR3 size: 16 residues. Per the germline V gene, CDR1 is SGHRS and CDR2 is YFSETQ. The V segment lost 1 base and the J segment 4 bases; nucleotides outside the gene matches: 9. The CDR3 DNA is TGCGCCAGCAGCTTGTCCAGGACAGGGTTTTCAGAGACCCAGTACTTC. It yields the protein CASSLSRTGFSETQYF.

This sequence joins TRBV6-1 and TRBJ2-7, with 7 bases aligning to TRBD1. There are 14 residues in the CDR3. CDR1 and CDR2 (germline): MNHNS, SASEGT. J lost 6 bases, V lost 2 bases, and 7 bases had no gene match. In DNA, the CDR3 is TGTGCCAGCAGTGAACAGACAGGGTGGTTCGAGCAGTACTTC. Translated, it gives CASSEQTGWFEQYF.

The rearrangement joins TRBV27 to TRBJ2-7; D may be TRBD2 (5 bases). V was clipped by 7 bases and J by 5 bases, with 21 bases between them. The CDR3 totals 15 residues. Looked up from germline, CDR1 is MNHEY and CDR2 is SMNVEV (reference sequence). The CDR3: CASIGGSTTSNEQYF. CDR3 in DNA: TGTGCCAGCATAGGTGGGAGTACCACCTCTAACGAGCAGTACTTC.

This clone was seen a few times. Written as DNA, the CDR3 is TGTGCCTGGGACAGAACTGAAGCTTTCTTT. Translated, it gives CAWDRTEAFF. The chain has TRBV30 and TRBJ1-1, with D perhaps matching TRBD1 (5 bases). Germline-derived CDR1 and CDR2 are GTSNPN and SVGIG (reference sequence). This CDR3 has 10 amino acids. V was clipped by 5 bases and J by 5 bases, with 6 bases between them.

The gene calls are TRBV29-1 and TRBJ2-5; 7 bases are shared with TRBD2. Trimming cost V 6 bases and J 5 bases; bases outside gene matches: 6. Germline CDR1 reads SQVTM; CDR2 reads ANQGSEA. CDR3 length: 12 amino acids. The CDR3 bases are TGCAGCGTCGCGACTAGCACGGAGACCCAGTACTTC. Residues: CSVATSTETQYF.

This sequence joins TRBV5-1 and TRBJ2-7, with a weak D call TRBD2 (5 bases). V gave up 2 bases and J gave up 0 bases, with 9 bases separating them. Germline V gene sequence: CDR1 SGHRS, CDR2 YFSETQ. The CDR3 contains 14 residues. The CDR3 here is CASSFGESSYEQYF. Here the CDR3 DNA reads TGCGCCAGCAGCTTTGGGGAGAGCTCCTACGAGCAGTACTTC.

The CDR3 DNA sequence: TGCGCCAGCAGCGCCCTGGGGGCGGGGGAGTCCTACGAGCAGTACTTC. Its translation: CASSALGAGESYEQYF. The chain has TRBV5-1 and TRBJ2-7; a weak D match, TRBD2 (7 bases). Germline V gives CDR1 SGHRS, CDR2 YFSETQ. V was cut by 4 bases and J by 1 base, with 18 bases left in between. The CDR3 consists of 16 residues.

The chain couples TRBV28 to TRBJ2-7; 7 bases are a match to TRBD1. V gave up 6 bases and J gave up 1 base; unmatched junction bases: 0. This CDR3 contains 12 residues. Germline CDR1 and CDR2: MDHEN and SYDVKM. The CDR3 is CASRGQSYEQYF. The DNA for the CDR3 is TGTGCCAGCAGGGGACAGTCCTACGAGCAGTACTTC.

The chain's CDR3 is CASSNIGISGVLDTQYF. Here the CDR3 DNA reads TGTGCCAGCAGTAACATAGGGATTAGCGGGGTCCTAGATACGCAGTATTTT. J is TRBJ2-3 and V is TRBV2; 8 bases align to TRBD2. The junction had 15 bases not matched to a gene; V was cut back by 5 bases and J by 5 bases. CDR3 length: 17 residues. CDR1 and CDR2 from the germline V gene are SNHLY and FYNNEI.

V usage is TRBV6-1 and J usage is TRBJ2-5, with D perhaps TRBD1 (5 bases). Germline-derived CDR1 and CDR2 are MNHNS and SASEGT. This CDR3 region has 13 residues. Trimming cost V 6 bases and J 4 bases, with 12 bases left between them. CDR3 region: CASRWAGSETQYF. CDR3 nucleotide sequence: TGTGCCAGCAGGTGGGCAGGGTCAGAGACCCAGTACTTC.

The rearrangement links TRBV4-1 to TRBJ2-7; TRBD1 aligns across 8 bases. V trimming: 5 bases; J trimming: 7 bases; junction bases outside the gene matches: 10. CDR3 length equals 14 residues. CDR1 MGHRA and CDR2 YSYEKL come from the germline V gene. The CDR3 spells CASSEGTGLGEQYF. DNA for the CDR3: TGCGCCAGCAGCGAGGGGACAGGACTCGGGGAGCAGTACTTC.

This clone was found a few times. J is TRBJ2-1 and V is TRBV7-3, with TRBD2 matching 9 bases. Trimming at V came to 4 bases and at J to 10 bases, leaving 5 bases not matched to a gene. There are 13 residues in the CDR3. CDR1 and CDR2 from the germline V gene are SGHTA and FQGTGA. The CDR3 region is CASSSSAGGEQFF. CDR3 coding DNA: TGTGCCAGCAGCTCTTCGGCGGGGGGGGAGCAGTTCTTC. Full variable domain (rest looked up from reference TRBV7-3 and TRBJ2-1): GAGVSQTPSNKVTEKGKYVELRCDPISGHTALYWYRQSLGQGPEFLIYFQGTGAADDSGLPNDRFFAVRPEGSVSTLKIQRTERGDSAVYLCASSSSAGGEQFFGPGTRLTVL.

The chain couples TRBV23-1 to TRBJ2-7; 8 bases are shared with TRBD2. TRBV23-1 is an ORF; its function is uncertain. This CDR3 contains 16 residues. Trimming removed 0 bases from V and 5 bases from J; junction bases left unmatched: 9. Here the CDR3 reads CASSQSSGRVFDEQYF. In nucleotides, the CDR3 is TGCGCCAGCAGTCAATCCAGCGGGAGAGTATTTGACGAGCAGTACTTC.

DNA of the CDR3: TGCGCCAGCAGCCAAGATCGGTCCCTACAGGCCCCTGAGCAGTTCTTC. Translation: CASSQDRSLQAPEQFF. V is TRBV4-1 and J is TRBJ2-1; maybe TRBD1 (5 bases). Trimming shortened V by 0 bases and J by 9 bases, and 18 bases separated the two germline ends. There are 16 residues in the CDR3. The germline V gene has CDR1 MGHRA and CDR2 YSYEKL.